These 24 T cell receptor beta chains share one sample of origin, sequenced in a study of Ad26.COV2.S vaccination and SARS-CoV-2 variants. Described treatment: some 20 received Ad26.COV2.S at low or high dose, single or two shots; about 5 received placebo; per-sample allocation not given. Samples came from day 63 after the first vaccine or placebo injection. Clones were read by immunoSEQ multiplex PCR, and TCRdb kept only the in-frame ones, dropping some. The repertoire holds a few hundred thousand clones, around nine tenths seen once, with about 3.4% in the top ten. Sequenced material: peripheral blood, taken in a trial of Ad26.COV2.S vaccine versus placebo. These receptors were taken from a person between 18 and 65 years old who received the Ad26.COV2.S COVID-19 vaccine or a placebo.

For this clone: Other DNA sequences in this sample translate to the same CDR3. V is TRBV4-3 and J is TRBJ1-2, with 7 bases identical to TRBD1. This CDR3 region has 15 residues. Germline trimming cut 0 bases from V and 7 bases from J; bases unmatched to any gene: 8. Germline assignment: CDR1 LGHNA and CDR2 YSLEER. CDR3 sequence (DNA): TGCGCCAGCAGCCAAGATCGAGACAGGGTCGGTGGCTACACCTTC. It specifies CASSQDRDRVGGYTF.

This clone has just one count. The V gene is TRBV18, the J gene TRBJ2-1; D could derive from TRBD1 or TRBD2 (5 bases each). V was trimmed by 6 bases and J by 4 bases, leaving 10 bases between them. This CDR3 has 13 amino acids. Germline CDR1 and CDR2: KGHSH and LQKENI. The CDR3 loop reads CASSGTEYNEQFF. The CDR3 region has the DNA TGTGCCAGCTCTGGGACGGAGTACAATGAGCAGTTCTTC.

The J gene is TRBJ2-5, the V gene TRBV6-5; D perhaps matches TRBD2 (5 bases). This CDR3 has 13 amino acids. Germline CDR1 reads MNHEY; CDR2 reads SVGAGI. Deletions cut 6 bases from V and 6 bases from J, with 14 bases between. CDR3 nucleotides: TGTGCCAGCAGCCGCACTAGTAGGCAGACCCAGTACTTC. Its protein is CASSRTSRQTQYF.

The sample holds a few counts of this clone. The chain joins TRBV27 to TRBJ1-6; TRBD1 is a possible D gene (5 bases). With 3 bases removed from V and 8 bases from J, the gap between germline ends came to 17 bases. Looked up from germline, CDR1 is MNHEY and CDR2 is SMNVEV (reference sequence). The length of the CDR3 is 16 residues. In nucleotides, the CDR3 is TGTGCCAGCAGTTTGAGGGGTGGGCCCCTTGATTCACCCCTCCACTTT. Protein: CASSLRGGPLDSPLHF.

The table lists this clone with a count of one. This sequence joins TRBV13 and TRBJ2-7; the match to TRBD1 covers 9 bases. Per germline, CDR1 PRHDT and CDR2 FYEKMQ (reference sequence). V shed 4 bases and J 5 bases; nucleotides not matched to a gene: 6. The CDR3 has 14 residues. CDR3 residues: CASSSRDRDDEQYF. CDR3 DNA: TGTGCCAGCAGCTCCCGGGACAGGGATGACGAGCAGTACTTC.

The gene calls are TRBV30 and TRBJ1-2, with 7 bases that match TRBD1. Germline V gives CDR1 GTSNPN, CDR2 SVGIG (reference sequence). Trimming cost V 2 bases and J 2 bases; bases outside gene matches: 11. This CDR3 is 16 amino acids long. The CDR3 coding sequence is TGTGCCTGGAGTCCTAGAAAGGGGGCTGGGAACTATGGCTACACCTTC. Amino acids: CAWSPRKGAGNYGYTF. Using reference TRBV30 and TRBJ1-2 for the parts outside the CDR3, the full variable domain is SQTIHQWPATLVQPVGSPLSLECTVEGTSNPNLYWYRQAAGRGLQLLFYSVGIGQISSEVPQNLSASRPQDRQFILSSKKLLLSDSGFYLCAWSPRKGAGNYGYTFGSGTRLTVV.

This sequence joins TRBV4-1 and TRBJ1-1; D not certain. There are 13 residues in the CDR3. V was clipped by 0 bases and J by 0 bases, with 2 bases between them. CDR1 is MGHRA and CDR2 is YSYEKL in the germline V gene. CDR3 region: CASSQEVNTEAFF. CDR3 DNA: TGCGCCAGCAGCCAAGAGGTGAACACTGAAGCTTTCTTT.

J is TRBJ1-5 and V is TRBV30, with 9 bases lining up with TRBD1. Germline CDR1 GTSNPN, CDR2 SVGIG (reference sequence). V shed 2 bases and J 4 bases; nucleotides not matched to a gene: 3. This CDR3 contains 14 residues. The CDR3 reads CAWSKGQGNQPQHF. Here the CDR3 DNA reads TGTGCCTGGAGTAAGGGACAGGGTAATCAGCCCCAGCATTTT. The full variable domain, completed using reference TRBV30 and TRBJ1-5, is SQTIHQWPATLVQPVGSPLSLECTVEGTSNPNLYWYRQAAGRGLQLLFYSVGIGQISSEVPQNLSASRPQDRQFILSSKKLLLSDSGFYLCAWSKGQGNQPQHFGDGTRLSIL.

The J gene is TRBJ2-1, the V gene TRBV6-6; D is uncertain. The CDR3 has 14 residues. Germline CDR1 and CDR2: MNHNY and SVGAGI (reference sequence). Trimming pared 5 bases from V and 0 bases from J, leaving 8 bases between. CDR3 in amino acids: CASSHKDSYNEQFF. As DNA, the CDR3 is TGTGCCAGCAGTCACAAAGACTCCTACAATGAGCAGTTCTTC.

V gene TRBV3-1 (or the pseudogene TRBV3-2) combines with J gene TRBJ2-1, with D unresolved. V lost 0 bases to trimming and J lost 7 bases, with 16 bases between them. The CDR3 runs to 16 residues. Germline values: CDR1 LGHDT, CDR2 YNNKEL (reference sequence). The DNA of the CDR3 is TGTGCCAGCAGCCAAGATTGGCCAGTCTATCAGAATGAGCAGTTCTTC. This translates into CASSQDWPVYQNEQFF.

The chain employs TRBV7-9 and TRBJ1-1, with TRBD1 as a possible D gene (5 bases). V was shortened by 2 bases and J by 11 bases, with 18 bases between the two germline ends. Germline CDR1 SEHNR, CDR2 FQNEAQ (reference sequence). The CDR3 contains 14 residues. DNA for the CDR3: TGTGCCAGCAGCTTAACGGGCCGACAGAACGTGGCTTTCTTT. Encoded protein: CASSLTGRQNVAFF.

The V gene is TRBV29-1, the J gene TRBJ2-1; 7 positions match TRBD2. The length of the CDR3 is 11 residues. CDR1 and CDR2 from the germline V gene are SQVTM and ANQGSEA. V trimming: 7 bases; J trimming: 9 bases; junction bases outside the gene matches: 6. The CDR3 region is CSGTSAVEQFF. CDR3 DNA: TGCAGCGGGACTAGTGCAGTTGAGCAGTTCTTC.

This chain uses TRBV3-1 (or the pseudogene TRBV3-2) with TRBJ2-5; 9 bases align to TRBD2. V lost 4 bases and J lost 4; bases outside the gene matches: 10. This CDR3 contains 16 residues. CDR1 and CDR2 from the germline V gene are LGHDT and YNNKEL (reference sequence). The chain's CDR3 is CASSPLGSGGGETQYF. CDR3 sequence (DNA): TGTGCCAGCAGCCCCTTAGGTAGCGGGGGTGGAGAGACCCAGTACTTC.

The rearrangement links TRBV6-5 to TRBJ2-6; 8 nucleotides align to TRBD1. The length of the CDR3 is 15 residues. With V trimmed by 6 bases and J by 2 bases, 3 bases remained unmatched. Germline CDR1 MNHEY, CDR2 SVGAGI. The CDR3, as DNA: TGTGCCAGCAGGGCAGGGGGCGCTGGGGCCAACGTCCTGACTTTC. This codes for CASRAGGAGANVLTF.

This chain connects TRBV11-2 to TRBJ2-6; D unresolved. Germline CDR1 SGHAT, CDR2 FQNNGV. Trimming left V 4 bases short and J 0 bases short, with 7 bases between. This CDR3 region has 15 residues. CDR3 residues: CASSSTNSGANVLTF. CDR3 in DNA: TGTGCCAGCAGCTCCACTAACTCTGGGGCCAACGTCCTGACTTTC. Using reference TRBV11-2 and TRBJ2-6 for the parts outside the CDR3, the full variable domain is EAGVAQSPRYKIIEKRQSVAFWCNPISGHATLYWYQQILGQGPKLLIQFQNNGVVDDSQLPKDRFSAERLKGVDSTLKIQPAKLEDSAVYLCASSSTNSGANVLTFGAGSRLTVL.

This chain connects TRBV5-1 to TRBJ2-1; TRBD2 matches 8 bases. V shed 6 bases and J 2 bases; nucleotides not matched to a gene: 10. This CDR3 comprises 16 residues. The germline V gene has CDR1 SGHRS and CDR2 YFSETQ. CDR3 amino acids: CASTKNSGKPYNEQFF. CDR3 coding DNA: TGCGCCAGCACCAAAAATAGCGGGAAACCCTACAATGAGCAGTTCTTC.

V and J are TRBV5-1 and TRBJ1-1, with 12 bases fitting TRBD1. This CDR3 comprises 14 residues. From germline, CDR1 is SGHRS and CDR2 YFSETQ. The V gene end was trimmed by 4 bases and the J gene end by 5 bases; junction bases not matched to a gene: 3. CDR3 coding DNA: TGCGCCAGCAGCGGGACAGGGGGCGGGACTGAAGCTTTCTTT. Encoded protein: CASSGTGGGTEAFF. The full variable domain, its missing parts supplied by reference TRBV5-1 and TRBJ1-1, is KAGVTQTPRYLIKTRGQQVTLSCSPISGHRSVSWYQQTPGQGLQFLFEYFSETQRNKGNFPGRFSGRQFSNSRSEMNVSTLELGDSALYLCASSGTGGGTEAFFGQGTRLTVV.

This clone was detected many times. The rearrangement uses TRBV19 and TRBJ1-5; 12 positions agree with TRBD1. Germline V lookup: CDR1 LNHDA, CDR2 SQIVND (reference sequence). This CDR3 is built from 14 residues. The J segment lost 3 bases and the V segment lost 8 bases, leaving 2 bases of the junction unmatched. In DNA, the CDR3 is TGTGCCAGTGGGGACAGGGGGCACAATCAGCCCCAGCATTTT. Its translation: CASGDRGHNQPQHF.

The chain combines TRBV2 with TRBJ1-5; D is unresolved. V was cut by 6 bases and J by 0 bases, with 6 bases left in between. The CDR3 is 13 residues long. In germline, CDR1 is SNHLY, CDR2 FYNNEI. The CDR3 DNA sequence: TGTGCCAGCAGCGTTTATAGCAATCAGCCCCAGCATTTT. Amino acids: CASSVYSNQPQHF.

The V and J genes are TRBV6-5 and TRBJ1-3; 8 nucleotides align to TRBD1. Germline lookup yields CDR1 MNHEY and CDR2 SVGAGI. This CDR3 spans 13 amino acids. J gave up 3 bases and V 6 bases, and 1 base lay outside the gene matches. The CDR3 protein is CASRGQGGNTIYF. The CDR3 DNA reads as TGTGCCAGCAGAGGACAGGGTGGAAACACCATATATTTT.

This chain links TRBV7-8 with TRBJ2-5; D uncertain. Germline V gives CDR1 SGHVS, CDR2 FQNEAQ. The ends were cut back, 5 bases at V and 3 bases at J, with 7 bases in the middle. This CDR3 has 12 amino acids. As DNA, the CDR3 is TGTGCCAGCAGCCCCCCCGAAGAGACCCAGTACTTC. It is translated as CASSPPEETQYF.

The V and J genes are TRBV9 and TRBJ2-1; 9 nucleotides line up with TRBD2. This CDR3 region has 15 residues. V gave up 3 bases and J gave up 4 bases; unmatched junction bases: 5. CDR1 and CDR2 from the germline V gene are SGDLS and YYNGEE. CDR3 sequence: CASSGGGGAYNEQFF. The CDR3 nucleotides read TGTGCCAGCAGCGGCGGCGGGGGGGCTTACAATGAGCAGTTCTTC.

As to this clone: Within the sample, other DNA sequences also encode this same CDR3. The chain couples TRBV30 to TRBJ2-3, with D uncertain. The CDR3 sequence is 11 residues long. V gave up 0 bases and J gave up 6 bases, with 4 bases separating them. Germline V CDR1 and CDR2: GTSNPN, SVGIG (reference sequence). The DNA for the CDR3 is TGTGCCTGGAGTGTCGGGGATACGCAGTATTTT. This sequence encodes CAWSVGDTQYF. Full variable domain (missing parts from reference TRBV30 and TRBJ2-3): SQTIHQWPATLVQPVGSPLSLECTVEGTSNPNLYWYRQAAGRGLQLLFYSVGIGQISSEVPQNLSASRPQDRQFILSSKKLLLSDSGFYLCAWSVGDTQYFGPGTRLTVL.

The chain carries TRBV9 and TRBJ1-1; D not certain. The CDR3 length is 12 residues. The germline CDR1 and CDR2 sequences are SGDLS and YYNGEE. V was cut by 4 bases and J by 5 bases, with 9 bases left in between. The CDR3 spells CASSSPGTEAFF. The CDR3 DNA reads TGTGCCAGCAGCTCCCCGGGTACTGAAGCTTTCTTT.